These 8 T cell receptor beta chains share one sample of origin, sequenced in a study of blood T cell repertoires in COVID-19. Clones were read by immunoSEQ multiplex PCR, and TCRdb kept only the in-frame ones, dropping some. The sample lists hundreds of thousands of clones, 70% to 90% occurring once. Sequences were obtained from peripheral blood. These receptors all stem from a man younger than 35 with active or convalescent COVID-19.

The V call is TRBV19, the J call TRBJ2-3; TRBD2 matches at 12 bases. The germline CDR1 and CDR2 sequences are LNHDA and SQIVND (reference sequence). The J segment lost 2 bases and the V segment lost 7 bases, leaving 7 bases of the junction unmatched. CDR3 length: 16 amino acids. The CDR3 DNA follows: TGTGCCAGTACCCAACTAGCGGGGGGTATCACAGATACGCAGTATTTT. Its protein product is CASTQLAGGITDTQYF.

This clone came up once. A read error may account for a junction end that differs from germline. The chain couples TRBV11-2 to TRBJ1-2; TRBD1 aligns across 7 bases. Germline CDR1 SGHAT, CDR2 FQNNGV. The CDR3 extends over 13 amino acids. The CDR3 reads CASSQPTTQGFAF. The CDR3, as DNA: TGTGCCAGCAGCCAACCAACTACACAGGGGTTCGCCTTC.

The chain employs TRBV10-3 and TRBJ1-2, with 8 positions matching TRBD1. Germline CDR1 is ENHRY and CDR2 is SYGVKD. The CDR3 loop spans 14 amino acids. V lost 6 bases and J lost 6; bases outside the gene matches: 9. The CDR3 here is CAIRGITGGHGYTF. The CDR3 DNA reads as TGTGCCATCAGGGGAATAACAGGGGGACATGGCTACACCTTC.

The chain links TRBV25-1 to TRBJ2-1, with TRBD2 as a possible D gene (5 bases). The V end was cut by 6 bases, the J end by 6 bases, with 15 bases between. Germline CDR1 MGHDK, CDR2 SYGVNS. The CDR3 runs 14 residues. The CDR3, as DNA: TGTGCCAGCAGCTTGTGGACTGAATCCAATGAGCAGTTCTTC. Translating it yields CASSLWTESNEQFF.

The rearrangement joins TRBV7-9 to TRBJ2-1, with 9 bases identical to TRBD2. Trimming at V came to 4 bases and at J to 4 bases, leaving 5 bases not matched to a gene. Germline lookup yields CDR1 SEHNR and CDR2 FQNEAQ (reference sequence). The CDR3 covers 15 residues. CDR3 amino acids: CASSSSGGPYNEQFF. The CDR3 region has the DNA TGTGCCAGCAGCTCAAGCGGGGGGCCTTACAATGAGCAGTTCTTC.

The J gene is TRBJ1-2, the V gene TRBV7-2, with 8 positions matching TRBD1. The J segment lost 0 bases and the V segment lost 2 bases, leaving 2 bases of the junction unmatched. CDR1 and CDR2 from the germline V gene are SGHTA and FQGNSA. CDR3 length: 15 amino acids. CDR3 in DNA: TGTGCCAGCAGCTTAACAGGGGGAGCTAACTATGGCTACACCTTC. This translates into CASSLTGGANYGYTF.

The chain combines TRBV5-1 with TRBJ1-4, with 8 bases lining up with TRBD1. This CDR3 is built from 15 residues. The germline CDR1 and CDR2 sequences are SGHRS and YFSETQ. The V and J ends lost 1 base and 6 bases, in that order; junction bases with no gene match: 5. The CDR3 nucleotides are TGCGCCAGCAGCTTGACGACAGGGGATGATGAAAAACTGTTTTTT. As protein: CASSLTTGDDEKLFF.

The chain is built from TRBV6-6 and TRBJ2-5; D might be TRBD1 (7 bases). The CDR3 contains 13 residues. CDR1 MNHNY and CDR2 SVGAGI come from the germline V gene (reference sequence). Trimming removed 6 bases from V and 5 bases from J, with 13 bases in between. DNA for the CDR3: TGTGCCAGCAGCCAGGGGGGCGAGGAGACCCAGTACTTC. This sequence encodes CASSQGGEETQYF.